This T cell receptor beta chain appears in the sequencing data of a study of post-analysis software for immune sequencing data. Study background: Relapsing-remitting, secondary progressive and progressive-relapsing forms made up the multiple sclerosis disease courses. Study-wide findings and caveats: Compared with controls, patients had more of about 5 TRBV segments, including TRBV5-6, TRBV5-1 and TRBV20-1. Multiple sclerosis was associated with a significant reduction in normalized Chao1 diversity relative to controls.

With regard to this clonotype: Its antigen is undetermined.

The authors incorporated unique molecular identifiers into the TCR beta cDNA libraries. Once roughly 0.9 to 10 million T cells were used, about 510,000 cDNA molecules resulted. Via MiXCR, TCRdb re-called the PCR reads, giving one row per CDR3 protein. In the table there are over 700,000 distinct CDR3 sequences, roughly 27% of which are singletons. Trimming removed 6 bases from V and 4 bases from J, with 16 bases in between. The CDR3 consists of 14 residues. Germline lookup yields CDR1 SGHRS and CDR2 YFSETQ. Material: blood. The receptor was derived from a girl aged 10 to 17 with multiple sclerosis. The chain couples TRBV5-1 to TRBJ1-1; D not resolved. CDR3 sequence (DNA): TGCGCCAGCACGGTCGGCGGGTCGGGCACTGAAGCTTTCTTT. Translating gives CASTVGGSGTEAFF. Looking up the rest from reference TRBV5-1 and TRBJ1-1 gives the full variable domain: KAGVTQTPRYLIKTRGQQVTLSCSPISGHRSVSWYQQTPGQGLQFLFEYFSETQRNKGNFPGRFSGRQFSNSRSEMNVSTLELGDSALYLCASTVGGSGTEAFFGQGTRLTVV.